This entry lists 10 T cell receptor beta chains sequenced from one sample in a study of human thymus T cells (dated by TCRdb to 2019 to 2021). The thymus tissue came from surgical resects taken out during corrective cardiac surgery. Library generation was performed with the immunoSEQ multiplex PCR assay. The source is immuneACCESS, and TCRdb retained only in-frame sequences with V and J called. Part of the clones is not carried over; for the studies checked, unresolved V genes explain less than half of this, and the remainder is unexplained. The sample records some 120,000 clones, around 94% of which are singletons. The ten top clones hold 0.02% to 0.03% of the sample. The specimen was thymus tissue. The receptor source for this set is a boy less than two years old with a congenital heart defect but otherwise immunologically healthy.

The chain is built from TRBV4-3 and TRBJ1-1; D gene ambiguous. With 1 base removed from V and 2 bases from J, the gap between germline ends came to 17 bases. Germline CDR1 is LGHNA and CDR2 is YSLEER. The CDR3 has 17 residues. CDR3: CASSQAQGPIINTEAFF. CDR3 DNA sequence: TGCGCCAGCAGCCAAGCCCAAGGGCCGATTATTAACACTGAAGCTTTCTTT.

The chain uses TRBV6-1 and TRBJ2-7; possibly TRBD1 for D (6 bases). The length of the CDR3 is 16 residues. Germline V gives CDR1 MNHNS, CDR2 SASEGT. The germline V and J ends were trimmed by 3 bases and 6 bases, with 21 bases remaining between them. This CDR3 reads CASSELRDRFSPEQYF. The CDR3 DNA reads TGTGCCAGCAGTGAGCTTAGAGACAGGTTCTCACCCGAGCAGTACTTC.

The table lists this clone with a few counts. The sample carries other DNA sequences with the same CDR3. The CDR3 bases are TGTGCCAGCAGCGTAGTGGCCAGACCTTATGGCTACACCTTC. Translated: CASSVVARPYGYTF. The chain is built from TRBV9 and TRBJ1-2, with D unclear. V was clipped by 0 bases and J by 5 bases, with 11 bases between them. CDR1 is SGDLS and CDR2 is YYNGEE in the germline V gene. The CDR3 is made up of 14 amino acids.

This CDR3 is CASSLGERGTYTGELFF. CDR3 nucleotide sequence: TGTGCCAGCAGCTTAGGGGAAAGGGGGACTTACACCGGGGAGCTGTTTTTT. This chain uses TRBV7-9 with TRBJ2-2; either TRBD1 or TRBD2 may supply D (6 bases each). Trimming removed 1 base from V and 3 bases from J, with 15 bases in between. Germline V lookup: CDR1 SEHNR, CDR2 FQNEAQ (reference sequence). This CDR3 has 17 amino acids.

DNA of the CDR3: TGTGCCAGCAGTGCGGCCCCTAGCGGGTTATCCTACGAGCAGTACTTC. Translated, it gives CASSAAPSGLSYEQYF. The chain couples TRBV28 to TRBJ2-7; 8 nucleotides agree with TRBD2. V lost 5 bases, J lost 1 base, and 10 bases stayed unmatched. Germline V gene data show CDR1 as MDHEN and CDR2 as SYDVKM. This CDR3 has 16 residues. The variable domain in full, completed from reference TRBV28 and TRBJ2-7, reads DVKVTQSSRYLVKRTGEKVFLECVQDMDHENMFWYRQDPGLGLRLIYFSYDVKMKEKGDIPEGYSVSREKKERFSLILESASTNQTSMYLCASSAAPSGLSYEQYFGPGTRLTVT.

The rearrangement joins TRBV27 to TRBJ1-1; D call uncertain. Germline-derived CDR1 and CDR2 are MNHEY and SMNVEV (reference sequence). CDR3 size: 14 residues. Trimming left V 6 bases short and J 5 bases short, with 16 bases between. The CDR3 protein is CASSQRHRGTEAFF. For the CDR3, the DNA is TGTGCCAGCAGCCAGAGACACCGCGGGACTGAAGCTTTCTTT.

As regards this clone: Compared with germline, one end of the junction differs, possibly owing to a read error. This chain connects TRBV6-1 to TRBJ1-1; D uncertain. The CDR3 runs 12 residues. Germline CDR1 and CDR2: MNHNS and SASEGT. The CDR3 DNA reads as TGTGCCTTCCGGATAGGGAACGCTGAAGCTTTCTTT. It translates to CAFRIGNAEAFF.

The J gene is TRBJ2-5, the V gene TRBV28, with TRBD1 matching over 8 bases. The trim removed 3 bases at V and 5 bases at J, leaving 5 bases unmatched. Germline-derived CDR1 and CDR2 are MDHEN and SYDVKM. This CDR3 comprises 14 residues. The CDR3 protein is CASSFPGGRETQYF. The DNA of the CDR3 is TGTGCCAGCAGTTTTCCAGGGGGCAGGGAGACCCAGTACTTC.

The gene calls are TRBV30 and TRBJ1-6, with D unclear. Trimming removed 0 bases from V and 7 bases from J, with 19 bases in between. The germline V gene has CDR1 GTSNPN and CDR2 SVGIG (reference sequence). The CDR3 spans 17 residues. CDR3 nucleotide sequence: TGTGCCTGGAGTGTACGCCGGGGTAGGACGGAGAATTCACCCCTCCACTTT. Protein sequence: CAWSVRRGRTENSPLHF.

This clone occurred once. This chain joins TRBV7-8 and TRBJ2-5; no firm D call. The CDR3 totals 15 residues. The germline V gene encodes CDR1 SGHVS and CDR2 FQNEAQ. The V and J ends lost 5 bases and 2 bases respectively, with 15 bases between them. The CDR3 spells CASSPIKRLQETQYF. The CDR3, as DNA: TGTGCCAGCAGCCCCATTAAGCGCCTACAAGAGACCCAGTACTTC. The variable domain in full, completed from reference TRBV7-8 and TRBJ2-5, reads GAGVSQSPRYKVAKRGQDVALRCDPISGHVSLFWYQQALGQGPEFLTYFQNEAQLDKSGLPSDRFFAERPEGSVSTLKIQRTQQEDSAVYLCASSPIKRLQETQYFGPGTRLLVL.